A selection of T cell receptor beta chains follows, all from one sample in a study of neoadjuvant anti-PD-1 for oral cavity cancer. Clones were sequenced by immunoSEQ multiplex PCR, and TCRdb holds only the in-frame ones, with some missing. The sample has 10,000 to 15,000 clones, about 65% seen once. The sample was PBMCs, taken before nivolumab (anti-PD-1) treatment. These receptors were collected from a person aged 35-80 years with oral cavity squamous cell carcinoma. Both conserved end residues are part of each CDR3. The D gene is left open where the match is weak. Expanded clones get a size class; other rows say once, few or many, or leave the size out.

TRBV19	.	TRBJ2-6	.	CASARGGSGANVLTF	TGTGCCAGCGCCAGGGGGGGCTCTGGGGCCAACGTCCTGACTTTC
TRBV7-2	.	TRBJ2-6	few	CASSFRWRERPSGANVLTF	TGTGCCAGCAGCTTTAGGTGGAGGGAGCGGCCCTCTGGGGCCAACGTCCTGACTTTC
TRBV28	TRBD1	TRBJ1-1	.	CASSLPGQGALNTEAFF	TGTGCCAGCAGTCTTCCGGGACAGGGGGCCTTGAACACTGAAGCTTTCTTT
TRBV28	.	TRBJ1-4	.	CASSLPGLLATNEKLFF	TGTGCCAGCAGTCTCCCGGGACTCCTAGCAACTAATGAAAAACTGTTTTTT
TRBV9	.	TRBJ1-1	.	CASSVEGYNTEAFF	TGTGCCAGCAGCGTAGAGGGCTATAACACTGAAGCTTTCTTT
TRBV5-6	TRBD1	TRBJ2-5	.	CASSAVGTGTQETQYF	TGTGCCAGCAGCGCTGTGGGGACAGGGACACAAGAGACCCAGTACTTC
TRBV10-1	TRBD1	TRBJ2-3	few	CASSEAYGTGGDTQYF	TGCGCCAGCAGTGAGGCCTACGGGACAGGAGGAGATACGCAGTATTTT
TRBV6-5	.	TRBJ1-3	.	CASSYSSGNTIYF	TGTGCCAGCAGTTACTCATCAGGAAACACCATATATTTT
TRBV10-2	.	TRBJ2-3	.	CASSGAGPTDTQYF	TGCGCCAGCAGTGGGGCAGGGCCCACAGATACGCAGTATTTT
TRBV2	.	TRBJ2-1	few	CASEGGTAHLNEQFF	TGTGCCAGCGAGGGAGGGACAGCCCATTTGAATGAGCAGTTCTTC
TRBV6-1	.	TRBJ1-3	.	CASSEVGRGTSGNTIYF	TGTGCCAGCAGTGAAGTGGGCCGGGGAACCTCTGGAAACACCATATATTTT
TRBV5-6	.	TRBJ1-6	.	CASSPRGGVGNSPLHF	TGTGCCAGCAGCCCTAGGGGAGGGGTGGGCAATTCACCCCTCCACTTT
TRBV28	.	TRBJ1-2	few	CASTTVSGYTF	TGTGCCAGTACCACAGTAAGCGGCTACACCTTC
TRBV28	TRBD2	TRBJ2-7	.	CASGALGLEVVDEQYF	TGTGCCAGTGGAGCCCTGGGACTAGAAGTTGTCGACGAGCAGTACTTC
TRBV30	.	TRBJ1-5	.	CAWTQYRGGNQPQHF	TGTGCCTGGACTCAATATAGGGGAGGCAATCAGCCCCAGCATTTT
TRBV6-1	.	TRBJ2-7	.	CASSERGAVRLSFDEQYF	TGTGCCAGCAGTGAAAGGGGGGCGGTCCGCCTATCGTTCGACGAGCAGTACTTC
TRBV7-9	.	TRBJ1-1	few	CASSPGAREAFF	TGTGCCAGCAGCCCGGGGGCGAGAGAAGCTTTCTTT
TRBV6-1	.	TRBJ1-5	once	CASSEVGVGRGAGNQPQHF	TGTGCCAGCAGTGAAGTCGGGGTGGGACGTGGGGCAGGCAATCAGCCCCAGCATTTT
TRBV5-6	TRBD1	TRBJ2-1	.	CASSLQGDSYNEQFF	TGTGCCAGCAGCTTACAGGGGGATTCCTACAATGAGCAGTTCTTC
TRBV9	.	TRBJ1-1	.	CASSVAGGEAFF	TGTGCCAGCAGCGTAGCTGGAGGTGAAGCTTTCTTT
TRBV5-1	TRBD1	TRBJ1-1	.	CASSLDGQGNTEAFF	TGCGCCAGCAGCTTGGACGGACAGGGGAACACTGAAGCTTTCTTT
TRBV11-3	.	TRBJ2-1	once	CASSFMMTFSGTASIEQFF	TGTGCCAGCAGCTTCATGATGACCTTCTCCGGGACCGCCTCAATTGAGCAGTTCTTC
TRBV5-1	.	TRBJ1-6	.	CASSNGGFDSPLHF	TGCGCCAGCAGTAACGGGGGTTTCGATTCACCCCTCCACTTT
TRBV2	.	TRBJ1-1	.	CASRLGGRENTEAFF	TGTGCCAGCCGACTAGGTGGGAGGGAGAACACTGAAGCTTTCTTT
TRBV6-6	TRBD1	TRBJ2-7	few	CASRNSRDRGSYEQYF	TGTGCCAGCAGGAATTCAAGGGACAGGGGCTCCTACGAGCAGTACTTC
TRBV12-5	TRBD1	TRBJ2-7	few	CASGPGQVNYEQYF	TGTGCTAGTGGTCCCGGACAGGTCAACTACGAGCAGTACTTC
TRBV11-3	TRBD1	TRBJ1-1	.	CASSPRQGNEAFF	TGTGCCAGCAGCCCCAGACAGGGGAATGAAGCTTTCTTT